This T cell receptor beta chain came from a study of blood T cell repertoires in COVID-19. The wider study: Researchers got acute and convalescent COVID-19 samples from the United States, Italy and Spain.

Generated by immunoSEQ multiplex PCR, the TCRdb table keeps only in-frame clones and is missing some. The repertoire holds 300,000 to 350,000 clones, with 70% to 90% as singletons. The CDR3 runs to 13 residues. V lost 2 bases and J 0 bases, leaving 5 bases between the germline ends. Germline CDR1 SGDLS, CDR2 YYNGEE. A remark on this clone: Within the sample, other DNA sequences also encode this same CDR3.

In terms of age and location, participants ranged from roughly 18 to 95 years and lived in under 30 US areas. Before being deemed recovered, Cohort 3 donors had two negative PCRs, clearance, or symptom resolution. This chain connects TRBV9 to TRBJ1-1, with D uncertain. Material: PBMCs or T cells enriched from blood (not recorded which). The TCR originated in a man aged 25-40 years who had recovered from COVID-19. DNA for the CDR3: TGTGCCAGCAGCGTTACGGTGAACACTGAAGCTTTCTTT. It encodes CASSVTVNTEAFF.